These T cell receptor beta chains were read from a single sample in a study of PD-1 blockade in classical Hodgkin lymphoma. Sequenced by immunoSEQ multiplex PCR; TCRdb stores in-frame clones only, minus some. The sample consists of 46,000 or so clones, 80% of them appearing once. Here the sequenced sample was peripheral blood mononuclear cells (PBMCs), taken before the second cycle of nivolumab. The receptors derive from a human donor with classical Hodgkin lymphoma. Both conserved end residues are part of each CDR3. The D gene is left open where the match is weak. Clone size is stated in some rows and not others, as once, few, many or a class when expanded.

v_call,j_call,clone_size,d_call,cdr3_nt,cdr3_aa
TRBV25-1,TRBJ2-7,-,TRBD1,TGTGCCAGCAGTGAGGCAGGGGGAAACGAGCAGTACTTC,CASSEAGGNEQYF
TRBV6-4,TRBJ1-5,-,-,TGTGCCAGCAGTGCTCAGCCTAGCAATCAGCCCCAGCATTTT,CASSAQPSNQPQHF
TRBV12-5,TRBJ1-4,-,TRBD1,TGTGCTAGTGGTCCGGGACAGGGGAGCGAAAAACTGTTTTTT,CASGPGQGSEKLFF
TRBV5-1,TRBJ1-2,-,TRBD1,TGCGCCAGCAGCTTACGTCCTCAAGGACAGGGAAACTATGGCTACACCTTC,CASSLRPQGQGNYGYTF
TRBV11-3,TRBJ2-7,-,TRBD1,TGTGCCAGCAGCCGGACCGGGACAGACTGGTACGAGCAGTACTTC,CASSRTGTDWYEQYF
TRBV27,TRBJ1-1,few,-,TGTGCCAGCAGTTTCGGACGGATCACTGAAGCTTTCTTT,CASSFGRITEAFF
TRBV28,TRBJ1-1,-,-,TGTGCCAGCAGTCCCCCGGGGACAAGTTTAGGGAGGGACACTGAAGCTTTCTTT,CASSPPGTSLGRDTEAFF
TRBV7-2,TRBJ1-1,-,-,TGTGCCAGCAGCTTAGTTGGGGGAATGGGGACTGAAGCTTTCTTT,CASSLVGGMGTEAFF
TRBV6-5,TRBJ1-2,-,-,TGTGCCATCAGTGAGGGTTGGGGGTATCATGGCTACACCTTC,CAISEGWGYHGYTF
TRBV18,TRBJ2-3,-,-,TGTGCCAGCTCACCAGCGGTTAGCACAGATACGCAGTATTTT,CASSPAVSTDTQYF
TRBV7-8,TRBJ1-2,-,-,TGTGCCAGCAGCTTAAGGGGGGCAGGCTATGGCTACACCTTC,CASSLRGAGYGYTF
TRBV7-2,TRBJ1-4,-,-,TGTGCCAGCAGCCTAATCGTCCAGATTAATGAAAAACTGTTTTTT,CASSLIVQINEKLFF
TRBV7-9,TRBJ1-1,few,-,TGTGCCAGCAGCTTAGGAAGCTTGGTCACTGAAGCTTTCTTT,CASSLGSLVTEAFF
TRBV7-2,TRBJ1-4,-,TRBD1,TGTGCCAGCAGGTTCTACGGGACAGGCGGTGAAAAACTGTTTTTT,CASRFYGTGGEKLFF
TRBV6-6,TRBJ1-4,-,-,TGTGCCAGCAGACCTCGGAGTTTGACTAATGAAAAACTGTTTTTT,CASRPRSLTNEKLFF
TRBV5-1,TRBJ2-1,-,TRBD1,TGCGCCAGCTGCGATGACAGGGCGGGCTACAATGAGCAGTTCTTC,CASCDDRAGYNEQFF
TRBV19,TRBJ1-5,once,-,TGTGCCAGTAGTATCAGGGGAGGGAATCAGCCCCAGCATTTT,CASSIRGGNQPQHF
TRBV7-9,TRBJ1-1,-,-,TGTGCCAGCAGCTTAGGACTGGAGGTTGGGTCTCTTGCTTTCTTT,CASSLGLEVGSLAFF
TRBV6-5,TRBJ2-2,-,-,TGTGCCAGCAGTTACTCACGCTCGGACACCGGGGAGCTGTTTTTT,CASSYSRSDTGELFF
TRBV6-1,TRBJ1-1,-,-,TGTGCCGGGCGGGCAAGACAGATGAACACTGAAGCTTTCTTT,CAGRARQMNTEAFF
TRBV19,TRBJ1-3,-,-,TGTGCCAGTCCAATGGGTGGGTCGGATGGAAACACCATATATTTT,CASPMGGSDGNTIYF
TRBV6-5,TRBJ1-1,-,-,TGTGCCAGCAGTTCCCCCTTTGAAGCTTTCTTT,CASSSPFEAFF
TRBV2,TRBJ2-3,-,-,TGTGCCAGCAGTGCCCTCACAGATACGCAGTATTTT,CASSALTDTQYF
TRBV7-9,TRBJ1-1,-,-,TGTGCCAGCTCCCTTGGGTACACTGAAGCTTTCTTT,CASSLGYTEAFF
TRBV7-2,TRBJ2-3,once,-,TGTGCCAGCAGCAAGACCGCTAGCACAGATACGCAGTATTTT,CASSKTASTDTQYF
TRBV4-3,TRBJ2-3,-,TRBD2,TGCGCCAGCAGCCCTTGGTTAGCGGGAATCTCAGATACGCAGTATTTT,CASSPWLAGISDTQYF
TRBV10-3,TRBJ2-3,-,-,TGTGCCATCAGTGGGGGCGACCCACCTAGCACAGATACGCAGTATTTT,CAISGGDPPSTDTQYF
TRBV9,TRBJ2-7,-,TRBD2,TGTGCCAGCAGCGCCAAAGGGCTAGCGGCGTCCATCTACGAGCAGTACTTC,CASSAKGLAASIYEQYF
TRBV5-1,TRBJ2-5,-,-,TGCGCCAGCAGCCCGGGTGGAGCGGAGGAGACCCAGTACTTC,CASSPGGAEETQYF
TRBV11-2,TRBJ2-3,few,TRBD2,TGTGCCAGCAGCTTATTTAGGACTAGCGGGAGTCGGGTTGGAGATACGCAGTATTTT,CASSLFRTSGSRVGDTQYF
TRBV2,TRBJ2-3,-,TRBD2,TGTGCCAGCAGTGGGCGACTAGCGGGAACCACAGATACGCAGTATTTT,CASSGRLAGTTDTQYF
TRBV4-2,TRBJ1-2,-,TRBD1,TGTGCCAGCAGCTTTCGGGGACAGGGAAACTATGGCTACACCTTC,CASSFRGQGNYGYTF
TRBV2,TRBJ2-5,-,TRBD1,TGTGCCAGCGGCAGGGGGCAGGCAGAGACCCAGTACTTC,CASGRGQAETQYF
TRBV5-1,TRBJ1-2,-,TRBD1,TGCGCCAGCAGCTTGGATATTCGGGGACAGGGGTTGAGTACCTTC,CASSLDIRGQGLSTF
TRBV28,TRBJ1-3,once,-,TGTGCCAGCAGCGAAAGGGTGTACGTCTCTGGAAACACCATATATTTT,CASSERVYVSGNTIYF
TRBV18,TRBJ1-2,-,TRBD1,TGTGCCAGCTCCGGACAGGGGGCGATCTATGGCTACACCTTC,CASSGQGAIYGYTF
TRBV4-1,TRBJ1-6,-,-,TGCGCCAGCAGCCCCTCGGAGAGGCTCTCCTATAATTCACCCCTCCACTTT,CASSPSERLSYNSPLHF
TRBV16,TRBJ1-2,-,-,TGTGCCAGCAGCCTGTCGACAGCCTATGGCTACACCTTC,CASSLSTAYGYTF
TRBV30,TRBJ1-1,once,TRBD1,TGTGCCTGGCAAGACAGGGGAATGGGGACTGAAGCTTTCTTT,CAWQDRGMGTEAFF
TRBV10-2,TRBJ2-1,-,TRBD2,TGCGCCAGCAGTGAGTCCGTCGGGGTAGCGGGGTACAATGAGCAGTTCTTC,CASSESVGVAGYNEQFF
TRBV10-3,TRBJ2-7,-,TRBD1,TGTGCCATCAGCATAAGACAGGGGGCCTCCTCCTACGAGCAGTACTTC,CAISIRQGASSYEQYF
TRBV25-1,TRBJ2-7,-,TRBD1,TGTGCCAGCAGTGCCAGGACAGGGTTCCACGAGCAGTACTTC,CASSARTGFHEQYF
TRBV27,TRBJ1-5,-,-,TGTGCCAGCAGTTTATATCGGGACCCTACTCAGCCCCAGCATTTT,CASSLYRDPTQPQHF
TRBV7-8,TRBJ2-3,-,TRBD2,TGTGCCAGCAGCTTCCCCCGCGTGGGAGCGGGGTTTACGCAGTATTTT,CASSFPRVGAGFTQYF
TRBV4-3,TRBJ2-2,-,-,TGCGCCAGCAGCCAAGAGGTACAATTCTCTCTGTCGGGCACCGGGGAGCTGTTTTTT,CASSQEVQFSLSGTGELFF
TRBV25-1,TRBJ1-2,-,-,TGTGCCATCCAACGATCCACCGTTGGCTACACCTTC,CAIQRSTVGYTF
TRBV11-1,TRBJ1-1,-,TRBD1,TGTGCCAGCAGCGGGGGACAGTGGAACACTGAAGCTTTCTTT,CASSGGQWNTEAFF
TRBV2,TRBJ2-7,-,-,TGTGCCAGAAGTAGGGGGGCAGGGTACGAGCAGTACTTC,CARSRGAGYEQYF
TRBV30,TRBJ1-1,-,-,TGTGCCTGGAAATGGGGGGGCACTGAAGCTTTCTTT,CAWKWGGTEAFF
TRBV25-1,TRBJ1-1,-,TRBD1,TGTGCCAGCAGTAAGCTGGGACAGCTGAACACTGAAGCTTTCTTT,CASSKLGQLNTEAFF
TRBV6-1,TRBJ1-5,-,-,TGTGCCAGCAGTCATCAGGGAAGCAATCAGCCCCAGCATTTT,CASSHQGSNQPQHF
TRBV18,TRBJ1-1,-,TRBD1,TGTGCCAGCTCACCACCGACCAGGGGGACCACTGAAGCTTTCTTT,CASSPPTRGTTEAFF
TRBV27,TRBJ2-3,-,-,TGTGCCAGCAGTTTTAGCACAGATACGCAGTATTTT,CASSFSTDTQYF
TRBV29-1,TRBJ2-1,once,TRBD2,TGCAGCGTTGAAGATTCCGGGCGCGGGGGCAATGAGCAGTTCTTC,CSVEDSGRGGNEQFF
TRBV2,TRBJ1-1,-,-,TGTGCCAGCAGTGAATTGGAGGGGACGAACACTGAAGCTTTCTTT,CASSELEGTNTEAFF
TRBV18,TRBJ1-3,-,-,TGTGCCAGCTCACCATACGGTCCGGAGAACACCATATATTTT,CASSPYGPENTIYF
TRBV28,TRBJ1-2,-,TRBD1,TGTGCCAGCAGTGGTCACAGGGGGGGCACCTTC,CASSGHRGGTF
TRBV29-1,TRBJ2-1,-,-,TGCAGCGTTGGGTTGCAGGGGGGTGAGCAGTTCTTC,CSVGLQGGEQFF
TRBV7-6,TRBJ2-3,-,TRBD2,TGTGCCAGCAGCTTGCTGACTAGCGGGATTCCAGATACGCAGTATTTT,CASSLLTSGIPDTQYF
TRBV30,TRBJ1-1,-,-,TGTGCCTGGAGTGTATATAGGGAAGCTTTCTTT,CAWSVYREAFF